The 13 T cell receptor beta chains below all came from one sample that was sequenced in a study of human T cells and chemical hapten exposure (dated by TCRdb to about 2021). Preparation of the library involved RACE. The instrument given in TCRdb is NextSeq 500. Through fastp at Q25 and MiXCR, TCRdb rebuilt clones from the public reads, retaining in-frame beta chains. Rows are unified per CDR3 protein, each entry keeping the most common DNA and genes. Present in this sample are around 65,000 distinct CDR3 sequences, 6% to 7% of which were seen just once. The ten largest clones take up 3.4% of the sample. According to the study, the label for this sample's time point signals: healthy volunteer bleed at 6 weeks. Total RNA was extracted from unfractionated whole blood that had been collected in Tempus Blood RNA tubes. Source material: whole blood. The receptor source for this set is a female donor in good health. Some clones in this sample may be carry-over from other donors' samples.

This clonotype was recorded many times. This chain connects TRBV20-1 to TRBJ2-5, with D maybe TRBD2 (5 bases). V was cut by 5 bases and J by 2 bases, with 18 bases left in between. The CDR3 is 15 amino acids. Germline CDR1 reads DFQATT; CDR2 reads SNEGSKA (reference sequence). CDR3 coding DNA: TGCAGTGCTCTAAGAGCGGACCTACTTCAAGAGACCCAGTACTTC. The encoded protein is CSALRADLLQETQYF.

Ten or more counts support this clonotype. This chain joins TRBV20-1 and TRBJ2-7; the match to TRBD1 covers 8 bases. The CDR3 is 13 residues long. V was clipped by 3 bases and J by 2 bases; unmatched bases: 3. CDR1 and CDR2 from the germline V gene are DFQATT and SNEGSKA (reference sequence). The CDR3 reads CSASRTGPYEQYF. As DNA, the CDR3 is TGCAGTGCTAGTCGGACAGGGCCCTACGAGCAGTACTTC.

In this sample, this clonotype turned up many times. This CDR3 is CASSQGLAGGNEQFF. The CDR3, as DNA: TGCGCCAGCAGCCAGGGACTAGCGGGCGGCAATGAGCAGTTCTTC. The V gene is TRBV5-1, the J gene TRBJ2-1; 12 positions match TRBD2. With 4 bases clipped from V and 6 bases from J, the junction kept 5 bases outside the gene matches. The germline gives CDR1 SGHRS, CDR2 YFSETQ. This CDR3 has 15 residues.

In this sample, this clonotype turned up many times. The V and J genes are TRBV6-6 and TRBJ2-5; D uncertain. Per the germline V gene, CDR1 is MNHNY and CDR2 is SVGAGI (reference sequence). CDR3 length: 13 residues. The ends were cut back, 6 bases at V and 2 bases at J, with 10 bases in the middle. The DNA for the CDR3 is TGTGCCAGCAGCCCGACGGTACAAGAGACCCAGTACTTC. Translation gives CASSPTVQETQYF.

There are many counts of this clonotype. The CDR3 nucleotides are TGTGCCAGCAGTGGGGGACTAGCTAGGAATGAGCAGTTCTTC. Protein sequence: CASSGGLARNEQFF. The V gene is TRBV6-1, the J gene TRBJ2-1; 9 nucleotides align to TRBD2. CDR1 and CDR2 from the germline V gene are MNHNS and SASEGT. Trimming at V came to 4 bases and at J to 7 bases, leaving 5 bases not matched to a gene. The CDR3 runs to 14 residues.

The chain combines TRBV4-1 with TRBJ2-3; 12 nucleotides align to TRBD2. J was trimmed by 3 bases and V by 4 bases; bases with no gene match: 5. The CDR3 sequence is 16 residues long. Germline V gene lookup returns CDR1 MGHRA and CDR2 YSYEKL. For the CDR3, the DNA is TGCGCCAGCAGCCTCCTAGCGGGAGGGCCGACAGATACGCAGTATTTT. Translated, it gives CASSLLAGGPTDTQYF.

This clonotype was counted many times. The rearrangement uses TRBV18 and TRBJ2-1; 14 bases align to TRBD2. The CDR3 loop spans 16 amino acids. V shed 6 bases, J shed 5 bases, and the junction held 6 bases outside the gene matches. Germline V gene sequence: CDR1 KGHSH, CDR2 LQKENI. CDR3 loop: CASSPGLAGANNEQFF. The CDR3 DNA follows: TGTGCCAGCTCTCCGGGACTAGCGGGAGCCAACAATGAGCAGTTCTTC.

There are many counts of this clonotype. V usage is TRBV7-9 and J usage is TRBJ1-4, with D possibly matching TRBD1 (6 bases). The ends were cut back, 0 bases at V and 3 bases at J, with 11 bases in the middle. Germline CDR1 reads SEHNR; CDR2 reads FQNEAQ (reference sequence). The CDR3 contains 16 residues. CDR3 in amino acids: CASSLAAGVANEKLFF. CDR3 nucleotides: TGTGCCAGCAGCTTAGCGGCAGGGGTGGCTAATGAAAAACTGTTTTTT.

This clonotype has more than one count but fewer than ten. This chain connects TRBV12-3 or TRBV12-4 to TRBJ1-2; D may be TRBD1 (5 bases). The CDR3 is made up of 13 amino acids. Trimming left V 3 bases short and J 3 bases short, with 8 bases between. Written as DNA, the CDR3 is TGTGCCAGCAGTTTCGGGGGGGACTATGGCTACACCTTC. It translates to CASSFGGDYGYTF.

The chain carries TRBV3-1 and TRBJ1-4; D not resolved. Germline-derived CDR1 and CDR2 are LGHDT and YNNKEL (reference sequence). Deletions cut 4 bases from V and 0 bases from J, with 12 bases between. This CDR3 is 16 amino acids long. In DNA, the CDR3 is TGTGCCAGCAGCCCGACCATCCTTGCAACTAATGAAAAACTGTTTTTT. It is translated as CASSPTILATNEKLFF.

The chain links TRBV3-1 to TRBJ2-1; TRBD2 aligns across 9 bases. Trimming took 2 bases from V and 5 from J; bases not matched to a gene: 10. The CDR3 has 17 residues. Germline V CDR1 and CDR2: LGHDT, YNNKEL (reference sequence). CDR3 amino acids: CASSQRIAASGDNEQFF. CDR3 coding DNA: TGTGCCAGCAGCCAAAGAATCGCGGCTAGCGGGGACAATGAGCAGTTCTTC.

This chain joins TRBV12-3 or TRBV12-4 and TRBJ2-7; no reliable D call. The length of the CDR3 is 13 residues. Trimming shortened V by 5 bases and J by 2 bases, and 10 bases separated the two germline ends. This CDR3 is CASSADHTYEQYF. The CDR3 bases are TGTGCCAGCAGTGCTGACCATACCTACGAGCAGTACTTC.

This clonotype was recorded many times. This chain connects TRBV28 to TRBJ2-3; 7 bases align to TRBD2. V gave up 2 bases and J gave up 1 base; unmatched junction bases: 3. Germline loops: CDR1 MDHEN, CDR2 SYDVKM. This CDR3 is 15 amino acids long. The CDR3 loop is CASSLSGIGTDTQYF. In DNA form, the CDR3 reads TGTGCCAGCAGTTTAAGCGGGATAGGCACAGATACGCAGTATTTT.